These T cell receptor beta chains were read from a single sample in a study of blood T cell repertoires in COVID-19. Sequenced by immunoSEQ multiplex PCR; TCRdb stores in-frame clones only, minus some. The table shows fewer than 150,000 clones, with approximately 86% occurring only once. Sequenced material: peripheral blood. These receptors all stem from a woman in her 50s who had recovered from COVID-19. Both conserved end residues are part of each CDR3. D genes are given only for firm matches. Part of the rows lack a size; the others show once, few, many or a class for expanded clones.

clone_size	j_call	v_call	d_call	cdr3_nt	cdr3_aa
-	TRBJ2-5	TRBV2	-	TGTGCCAGCACCCCGCGGGAGACCCAGTACTTC	CASTPRETQYF
-	TRBJ1-1	TRBV2	-	TGTGCCAGCAGAGCCACAGGAAACACTGAAGCTTTCTTT	CASRATGNTEAFF
-	TRBJ1-2	TRBV5-4	-	TGTGCCAGCAGCTTGGCCAGGTCTCCTGAGGGCTACACCTTC	CASSLARSPEGYTF
-	TRBJ1-1	TRBV2	-	TGTGCCAGCAGTTCCCAGTACACTGAAGCTTTCTTT	CASSSQYTEAFF
-	TRBJ1-1	TRBV2	-	TGTGCCAGCAGTGTAGGGGTCGGCACTGAAGCTTTCTTT	CASSVGVGTEAFF
-	TRBJ1-1	TRBV11-2	-	TGTGCCAGCAGGGAGGGGTGGACTGAAGCTTTCTTT	CASREGWTEAFF
-	TRBJ2-7	TRBV5-8	-	TGTGCCAGCAGCTTCGGGGAGGCCTACGAGCAGTACTTC	CASSFGEAYEQYF
-	TRBJ1-2	TRBV11-2	-	TGTGCCAGCAGTATCCAAGGCAGCGACTATGGCTACACCTTC	CASSIQGSDYGYTF
-	TRBJ1-1	TRBV2	TRBD1	TGTGCCAGCACCCCGGGACAGGGGGCTTCCTACGCTGAAGCTTTCTTT	CASTPGQGASYAEAFF
-	TRBJ1-1	TRBV12-3/TRBV12-4	-	TGTGCCAGCAGGCGCCGGGACAAAGCTTTCTTT	CASRRRDKAFF
-	TRBJ1-1	TRBV19	-	TGTGCCAGTATGTCCGGGACTGAAGCTTTCTTT	CASMSGTEAFF
many	TRBJ1-4	TRBV21-1	-	TGTGCCAGCAGCAAAGTAGGGGTTTGGCTTGATGAAAAACTGTTTTTT	CASSKVGVWLDEKLFF
-	TRBJ2-2	TRBV2	TRBD2	TGTGCCAGCAGCATAAGCGGGGGGGGCACCGGGGAGCTGTTTTTT	CASSISGGGTGELFF
-	TRBJ2-3	TRBV4-2	TRBD2	TGTGCCAGCAGCCAAGATATAAGCGGGAGGGGCGATACGCAGTATTTT	CASSQDISGRGDTQYF
-	TRBJ1-6	TRBV5-4	-	TGTGCCACCAAGAAGACAGGCTCCTATAATTCACCCCTCCACTTT	CATKKTGSYNSPLHF
-	TRBJ2-2	TRBV5-8	-	TGTGCCGGTCAGAATTTCGCCGGGGAGCTGTTTTTT	CAGQNFAGELFF
-	TRBJ1-1	TRBV7-9	TRBD1	TGTGCCAGCAGGCCAACAGGGGGTCGGACTGAAGCTTTCTTT	CASRPTGGRTEAFF
-	TRBJ2-7	TRBV18	-	TGTGCCAGCTCACCCCCAAGGCCGGGGACCTACGAGCAGTACTTC	CASSPPRPGTYEQYF
once	TRBJ1-5	TRBV3-1/TRBV3-2	-	TGTGCCAGCAGCCAAGTCGTAGAAGATCAGCCCCAGCATTTT	CASSQVVEDQPQHF
-	TRBJ1-1	TRBV7-2	TRBD1	TGTGCCAGCAGCTGGAACAGGGGTGACACTGAAGCTTTCTTT	CASSWNRGDTEAFF
-	TRBJ1-6	TRBV4-2	-	TGTGCCAGCAGCCAAGATCGGGGGAGACATTCACCCCTCCACTTT	CASSQDRGRHSPLHF
-	TRBJ1-5	TRBV6-5	-	TGTGCCAGCAGCCGACAGAGAAATCAGCCCCAGCATTTT	CASSRQRNQPQHF
-	TRBJ2-1	TRBV7-8	-	TGTGCCAGCAGCCCAGGCTTATATCGCGATGAGCAGTTCTTC	CASSPGLYRDEQFF
few	TRBJ2-7	TRBV19	TRBD2	TGTGCCAGCCGACTAGCGGGAGACTCCTACGAGCAGTACTTC	CASRLAGDSYEQYF
-	TRBJ1-2	TRBV7-9	TRBD1	TGTGCCAGCAGCTCAGACAGGGGATACGCTAACTATGGCTACACCTTC	CASSSDRGYANYGYTF
-	TRBJ2-3	TRBV18	-	TGTGCCAGCTCACTAAGCACAGATACGCAGTATTTT	CASSLSTDTQYF
once	TRBJ1-4	TRBV12-3/TRBV12-4	TRBD1	TGTGCCAGCAGCTCACAGGGGCGGGAAAAACTGTTTTTT	CASSSQGREKLFF
few	TRBJ2-7	TRBV19	TRBD2	TGTGCCAGTAGTATATTTAGCGGGAGCTACGAGCAGTACTTC	CASSIFSGSYEQYF
-	TRBJ1-2	TRBV10-3	TRBD1	TGTGCCATCAGTTTCTCGACAGGGGCTAACTATGGCTACACCTTC	CAISFSTGANYGYTF
-	TRBJ2-1	TRBV6-5	TRBD2	TGTGCCAGCAGTTATCCCAGCGGGGGGTCTGGGGATGAGCAGTTCTTC	CASSYPSGGSGDEQFF
-	TRBJ2-7	TRBV30	TRBD1	TGTGCCTGGAGTCGACAGGGGTACGAGCAGTACTTC	CAWSRQGYEQYF
-	TRBJ1-3	TRBV19	-	TGTGCCAGTAAAGCCGGGGTAGCCGGAAACACCATATATTTT	CASKAGVAGNTIYF
once	TRBJ1-1	TRBV18	-	TGTGCCAGCTCACCAACCGGGGGTCTGAACACTGAAGCTTTCTTT	CASSPTGGLNTEAFF
-	TRBJ1-6	TRBV5-1	-	TGCGCCAGCAGCTTGGCTCCCACCGGGTGGGCCCTCCACTTT	CASSLAPTGWALHF
-	TRBJ1-6	TRBV2	TRBD1	TGTGCCAGCAGAACAGGGGACATCAATAATTCACCCCTCCACTTT	CASRTGDINNSPLHF
many	TRBJ1-1	TRBV5-6	-	TGTGCCAGCAGCTTGGCCCCCGCCGGAGGGAAAGCTTTCTTT	CASSLAPAGGKAFF
-	TRBJ2-1	TRBV30	TRBD2	TGTGCCTGGAGTTTCCAGTCGGGAGGGCAGTTCTTC	CAWSFQSGGQFF
once	TRBJ2-1	TRBV7-2	-	TGTGCCAGCAGCTTAGCGGAGTGGAATGAGCAGTTCTTC	CASSLAEWNEQFF
-	TRBJ2-7	TRBV19	-	TGTGCCAGTAAATCCGGACAGAACTACGAGCAGTACTTC	CASKSGQNYEQYF
-	TRBJ1-6	TRBV6-5	-	TGTGCCGGATCGACTTTTCACTCCTATAATTCACCCCTCCACTTT	CAGSTFHSYNSPLHF
-	TRBJ2-7	TRBV5-1	-	TGCGCCAGCGCCGGAGGGGGGGCTTTATCCTACGAGCAGTACTTC	CASAGGGALSYEQYF
-	TRBJ1-2	TRBV15	-	TGTGCCACCAGCAGGACAGGCTATGGCTACACCTTC	CATSRTGYGYTF
once	TRBJ1-2	TRBV12-3/TRBV12-4	-	TGTGCCAGCAGTCTTAGCTTGGGCTATGGCTACACCTTC	CASSLSLGYGYTF
-	TRBJ2-7	TRBV6-5	TRBD1	TGTGCCAGCAGAACAACCGGGACAGGGGGGTTTCTGTACTTC	CASRTTGTGGFLYF
-	TRBJ1-1	TRBV10-3	-	TGTGCCATCAGTGAAGGACAGAAACCTGAAGCTTTCTTT	CAISEGQKPEAFF
many	TRBJ1-6	TRBV13	TRBD1	TGTGCCAGCAGCTTAGTTGGGACAGGGGATAATTCACCCCTCCACTTT	CASSLVGTGDNSPLHF
-	TRBJ2-5	TRBV19	-	TGTGCCAGTAAATCCCGCGGGACAGCCCAAGAGACCCAGTACTTC	CASKSRGTAQETQYF
-	TRBJ1-3	TRBV19	TRBD1	TGTGCCAGTAGTATACGACAGGGTCCGGGTTCTGGAAACACCATATATTTT	CASSIRQGPGSGNTIYF
-	TRBJ2-7	TRBV11-2	TRBD2	TGTGCCAGCAGCCTGGGGACTAGGGGGAGCGACGAGCAGTACTTC	CASSLGTRGSDEQYF
-	TRBJ2-1	TRBV18	TRBD1	TGTGCCAGCTCACCATTAGGACAGGGGGCGCCCCATGAGCAGTTCTTC	CASSPLGQGAPHEQFF
-	TRBJ1-4	TRBV5-1	TRBD1	TGCGCCAGCAGCTTCTACGGGACAGGAGGTAATGAAAAACTGTTTTTT	CASSFYGTGGNEKLFF